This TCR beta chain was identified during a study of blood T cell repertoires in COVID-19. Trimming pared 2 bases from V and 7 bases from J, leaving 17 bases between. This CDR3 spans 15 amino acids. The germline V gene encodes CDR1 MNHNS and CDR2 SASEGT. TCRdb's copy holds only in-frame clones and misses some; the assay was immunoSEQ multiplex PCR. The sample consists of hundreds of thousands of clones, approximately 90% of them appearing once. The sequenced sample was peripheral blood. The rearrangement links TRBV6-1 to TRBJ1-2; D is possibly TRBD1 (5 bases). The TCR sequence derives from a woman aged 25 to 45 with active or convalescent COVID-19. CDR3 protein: CASSELAGGIGGYTF. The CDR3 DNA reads TGTGCCAGCAGTGAACTGGCGGGGGGAATAGGTGGCTACACCTTC.